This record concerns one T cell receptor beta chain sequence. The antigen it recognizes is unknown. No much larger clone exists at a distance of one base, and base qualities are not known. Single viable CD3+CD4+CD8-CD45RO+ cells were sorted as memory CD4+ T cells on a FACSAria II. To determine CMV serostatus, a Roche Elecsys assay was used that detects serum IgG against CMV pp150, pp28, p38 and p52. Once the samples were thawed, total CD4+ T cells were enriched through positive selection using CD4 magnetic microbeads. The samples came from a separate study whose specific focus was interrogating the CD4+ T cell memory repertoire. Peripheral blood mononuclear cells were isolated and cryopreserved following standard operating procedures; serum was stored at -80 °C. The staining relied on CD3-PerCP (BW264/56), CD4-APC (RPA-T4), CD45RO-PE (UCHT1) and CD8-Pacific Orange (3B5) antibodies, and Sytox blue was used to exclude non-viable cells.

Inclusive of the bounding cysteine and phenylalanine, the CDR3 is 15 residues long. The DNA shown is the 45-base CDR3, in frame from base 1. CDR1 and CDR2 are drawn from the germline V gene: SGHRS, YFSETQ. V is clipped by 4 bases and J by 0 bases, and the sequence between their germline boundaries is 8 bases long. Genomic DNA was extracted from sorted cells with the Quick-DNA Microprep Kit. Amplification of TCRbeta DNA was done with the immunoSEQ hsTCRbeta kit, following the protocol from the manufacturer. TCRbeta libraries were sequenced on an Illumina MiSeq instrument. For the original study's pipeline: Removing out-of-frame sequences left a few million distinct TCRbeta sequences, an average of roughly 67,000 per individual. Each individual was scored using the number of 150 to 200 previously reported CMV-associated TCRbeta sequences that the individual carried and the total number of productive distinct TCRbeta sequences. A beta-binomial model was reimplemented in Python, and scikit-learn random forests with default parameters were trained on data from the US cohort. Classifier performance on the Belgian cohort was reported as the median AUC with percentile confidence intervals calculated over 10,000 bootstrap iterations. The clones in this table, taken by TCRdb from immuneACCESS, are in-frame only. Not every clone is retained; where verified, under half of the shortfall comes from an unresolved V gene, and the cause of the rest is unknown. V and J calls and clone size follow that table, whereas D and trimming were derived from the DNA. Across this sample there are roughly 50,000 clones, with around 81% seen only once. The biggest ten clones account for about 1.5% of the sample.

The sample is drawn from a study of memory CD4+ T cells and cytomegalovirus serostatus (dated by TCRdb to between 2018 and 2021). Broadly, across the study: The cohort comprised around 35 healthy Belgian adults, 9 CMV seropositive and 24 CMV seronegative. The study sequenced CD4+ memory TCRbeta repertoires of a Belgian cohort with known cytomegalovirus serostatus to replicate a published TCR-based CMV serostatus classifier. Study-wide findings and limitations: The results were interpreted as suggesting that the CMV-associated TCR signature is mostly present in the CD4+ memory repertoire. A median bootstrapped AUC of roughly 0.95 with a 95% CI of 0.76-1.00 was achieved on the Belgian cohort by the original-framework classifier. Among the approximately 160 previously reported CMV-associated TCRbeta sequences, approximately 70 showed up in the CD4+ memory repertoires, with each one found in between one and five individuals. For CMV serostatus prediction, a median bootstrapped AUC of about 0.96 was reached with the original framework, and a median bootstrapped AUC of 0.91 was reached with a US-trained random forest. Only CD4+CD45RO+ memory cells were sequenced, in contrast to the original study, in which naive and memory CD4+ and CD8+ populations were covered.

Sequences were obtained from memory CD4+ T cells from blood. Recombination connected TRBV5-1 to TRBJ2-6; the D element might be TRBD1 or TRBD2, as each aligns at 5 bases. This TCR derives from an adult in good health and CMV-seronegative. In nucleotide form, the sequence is TGCGCCAGCAGCACTGGGGGCTCTGGGGCCAACGTCCTGACTTTC. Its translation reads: CASSTGGSGANVLTF. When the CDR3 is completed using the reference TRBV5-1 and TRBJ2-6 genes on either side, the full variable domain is KAGVTQTPRYLIKTRGQQVTLSCSPISGHRSVSWYQQTPGQGLQFLFEYFSETQRNKGNFPGRFSGRQFSNSRSEMNVSTLELGDSALYLCASSTGGSGANVLTFGAGSRLTVL.